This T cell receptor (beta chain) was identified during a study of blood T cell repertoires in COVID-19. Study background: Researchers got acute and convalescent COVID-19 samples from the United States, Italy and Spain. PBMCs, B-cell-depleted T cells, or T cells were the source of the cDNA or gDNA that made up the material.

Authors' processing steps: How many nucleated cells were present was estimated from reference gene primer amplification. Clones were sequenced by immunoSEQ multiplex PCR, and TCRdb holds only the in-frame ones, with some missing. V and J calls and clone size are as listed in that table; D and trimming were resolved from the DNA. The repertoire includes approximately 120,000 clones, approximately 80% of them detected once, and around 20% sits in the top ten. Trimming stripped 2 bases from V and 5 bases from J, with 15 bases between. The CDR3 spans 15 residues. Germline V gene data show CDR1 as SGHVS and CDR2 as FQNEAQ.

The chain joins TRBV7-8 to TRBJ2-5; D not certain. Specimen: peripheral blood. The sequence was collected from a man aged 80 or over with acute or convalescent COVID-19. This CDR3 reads CASSLNRMTGETQYF. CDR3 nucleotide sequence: TGTGCCAGCAGCTTAAATAGAATGACCGGGGAGACCCAGTACTTC. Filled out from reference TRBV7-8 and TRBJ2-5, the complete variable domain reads GAGVSQSPRYKVAKRGQDVALRCDPISGHVSLFWYQQALGQGPEFLTYFQNEAQLDKSGLPSDRFFAERPEGSVSTLKIQRTQQEDSAVYLCASSLNRMTGETQYFGPGTRLLVL.